These T cell receptor beta chains were read from a single sample in a study of blood T cell repertoires in COVID-19. Only in-frame clones appear in the TCRdb table, and some are missing; sequencing was by immunoSEQ multiplex PCR. Here the sample spans over 150,000 clones, approximately 88% being singletons. The sample consisted of peripheral blood. All receptors come from a woman aged 40 to 49 with COVID-19, enrolled during active disease. Both conserved end residues are trimmed from each CDR3. The order of the fields is V gene, J gene, CDR3 protein.

v_call: TRBV3-1/TRBV3-2
j_call: TRBJ2-7
cdr3_aa: ASSQEGLAGVIIEQY

v_call: TRBV5-4
j_call: TRBJ1-3
cdr3_aa: ASSLPGLHTIY

v_call: TRBV10-3
j_call: TRBJ1-6
cdr3_aa: AIRDDRSSPLH

v_call: TRBV28
j_call: TRBJ2-4
cdr3_aa: ASSHRGYSAGARAKNIQY

v_call: TRBV19
j_call: TRBJ1-2
cdr3_aa: ASSIEQGDGYT

v_call: TRBV7-6
j_call: TRBJ1-1
cdr3_aa: ASSFEKNTEAF

v_call: TRBV19
j_call: TRBJ2-7
cdr3_aa: ASSIYSGGAYEQY

v_call: TRBV6-4
j_call: TRBJ1-1
cdr3_aa: ASSDRGHTEAF

v_call: TRBV13
j_call: TRBJ2-5
cdr3_aa: ASSQVSKTVWETQY

v_call: TRBV5-4
j_call: TRBJ1-2
cdr3_aa: ASSYNGQINGYT

v_call: TRBV6-6
j_call: TRBJ2-7
cdr3_aa: ATLGLLYEQY

v_call: TRBV7-6
j_call: TRBJ2-7
cdr3_aa: ASSPGARWEATYEQY

v_call: TRBV20-1
j_call: TRBJ1-1
cdr3_aa: SACTYAEAF

v_call: TRBV7-3
j_call: TRBJ1-2
cdr3_aa: ASSFRQNYGYT

v_call: TRBV7-9
j_call: TRBJ2-7
cdr3_aa: ASSLVGRVGYEQY

v_call: TRBV2
j_call: TRBJ2-3
cdr3_aa: ASSPGTGAGDTQY

v_call: TRBV5-6
j_call: TRBJ1-6
cdr3_aa: ASSLWQGMDSPLH

v_call: TRBV4-1
j_call: TRBJ2-3
cdr3_aa: ASSHRQGSFDTQY

v_call: TRBV4-1
j_call: TRBJ2-3
cdr3_aa: ASSDRADTQY

v_call: TRBV5-1
j_call: TRBJ2-7
cdr3_aa: ASSTNIDEQY

v_call: TRBV18
j_call: TRBJ1-3
cdr3_aa: ASSPRQGADGNTIY

v_call: TRBV12-5
j_call: TRBJ2-7
cdr3_aa: ASGWDRAYEQY

v_call: TRBV14
j_call: TRBJ2-3
cdr3_aa: ASSQTSGANIYTDTQY

v_call: TRBV10-3
j_call: TRBJ1-5
cdr3_aa: AIREGANQPQH

v_call: TRBV28
j_call: TRBJ1-2
cdr3_aa: ASSPGQGAEGYT

v_call: TRBV27
j_call: TRBJ2-7
cdr3_aa: ASSFRVASGRANSYEQY

v_call: TRBV4-1
j_call: TRBJ1-5
cdr3_aa: ASSQWGDSNQPQH

v_call: TRBV9
j_call: TRBJ2-7
cdr3_aa: ASSVGGGGEGQY

v_call: TRBV11-3
j_call: TRBJ1-1
cdr3_aa: ASSLEPRHKAF

v_call: TRBV29-1
j_call: TRBJ1-1
cdr3_aa: SAEGGTTWGAF

v_call: TRBV7-6
j_call: TRBJ2-7
cdr3_aa: ASSPGGSGHEQY

v_call: TRBV24-1
j_call: TRBJ2-5
cdr3_aa: ATSDAVRGQETQY

v_call: TRBV28
j_call: TRBJ1-1
cdr3_aa: ATTAIEAF

v_call: TRBV9
j_call: TRBJ2-1
cdr3_aa: ASSVRQGAGDEQF

v_call: TRBV27
j_call: TRBJ1-5
cdr3_aa: ASSSVDRDNQPQH